The 9 T cell receptor beta chains in this list originate from one sample, sequenced in a study of tissue T cells after allogeneic stem cell transplantation (dated by TCRdb to between 2022 and 2023). The receptor library was made with the immunoSEQ multiplex PCR assay. Entries here come from immuneACCESS through TCRdb and include only in-frame sequences with V and J called. Some clones fail to appear in such tables; in the studies checked, an unresolved V gene covers under half of the shortfall, and the cause of the remainder is unknown. A total of 45,000 to 50,000 clones appear in this sample, nearly 75% of them only once. The ten largest clones represent approximately 0.72% of the sample. Material: sorted cells pooled from one or two spleens. The origin of the receptors is a pool of C57BL/6 mice in good health.

Regarding this clone: The gene names given are mouse names. The CDR3 goes on 1 residue after the read ends, and that part is filled in from the germline J gene. The chain joins TRBV14 to TRBJ2-4; TRBD1 might be the D (5 bases). CDR3 length: 13 amino acids. Germline CDR1 is SGHDT and CDR2 is FRDEAV. Trimming pared 5 bases from V and 0 bases from J, leaving 7 bases between. The CDR3 spells CASRTVSQNTLYF. The CDR3 DNA, read in part, is TGTGCCAGCAGGACAGTTAGTCAAAACACCTTGTAC.

As concerns this clone: The germline and genes are mouse ones. The CDR3 end falls 1 residue outside the read, so it is completed with the germline J gene. This sequence joins TRBV29 and TRBJ2-2; 10 bases line up with TRBD2. In germline, CDR1 is MSHET, CDR2 SYDVDS. V was pared by 6 bases and J by 1 base, with 8 bases of the junction left unmatched. This CDR3 has 17 residues. CDR3 DNA, as far as it was read: TGTGCTAGCAGCTCGGGACTGGGGCCCTTAAACACCGGGCAGCTCTAC. It specifies CASSSGLGPLNTGQLY. In full, the CDR3 is CASSSGLGPLNTGQLYF. The variable domain in full, completed from reference TRBV29 and TRBJ2-2, reads DMKVTQMPRYLIKRMGENVLLECGQDMSHETMYWYRQDPGLGLQLIYISYDVDSNSEGDIPKGYRVSRKKREHFSLILDSAKTNQTSVYFCASSSGLGPLNTGQLYFGEGSKLTVL.

Notes on this clone: The listed genes are named as in mouse. Coverage ceases 1 residue before the CDR3 finishes, and the germline J gene fills in the end. This chain joins TRBV17 and TRBJ2-5, with 7 bases that match TRBD2. V shed 0 bases, J shed 0 bases, and the junction held 3 bases outside the gene matches. The CDR3 totals 16 residues. Germline V gene sequence: CDR1 MNHDT, CDR2 YYDKIL. CDR3 amino acids: CASSRDAGGNQDTQYF. The covered CDR3 bases are TGTGCTAGCAGTAGAGATGCTGGGGGTAACCAAGACACCCAGTAC.

In the case of this clone: Gene names follow the mouse nomenclature. From the germline J gene comes the end of the CDR3, since the read stops 1 residue before it. The V and J genes are TRBV1 and TRBJ2-4; D not resolved. The CDR3 length is 13 residues. In germline, CDR1 is NSQYPW, CDR2 LRSPGD (reference sequence). V gave up 6 bases and J gave up 0 bases, with 7 bases separating them. The CDR3: CTCREGSQNTLYF. The covered CDR3 bases are TGCACCTGCAGGGAGGGTAGTCAAAACACCTTGTAC.

Of note for this clone: Gene names and germline refer to mouse. The read halts 1 residue ahead of the CDR3 end, with the missing end drawn from the germline J gene. Other DNA sequences from this sample encode an identical CDR3 as well. V usage is TRBV16 and J usage is TRBJ1-4; D is uncertain. V shed 1 base and J shed 0 bases, with 6 bases lying between them. Per germline, CDR1 SGHSA and CDR2 FRNQAP. The CDR3 spans 15 residues. The CDR3 bases that were read are TGTGCAAGCAGCTTAGGACAAATTTCCAACGAAAGATTATTT. This sequence encodes CASSLGQISNERLF. The complete CDR3 sequence is CASSLGQISNERLFF.

This clone was seen a few times. Mouse gene names apply. The read comes to an end 1 residue before the CDR3 does, leaving the germline J gene to fill in the end. This chain uses TRBV12-2 with TRBJ1-5, with TRBD1 identical over 9 bases. Germline V gives CDR1 SGHLS, CDR2 HYDKME. The length of the CDR3 is 14 residues. The ends lost 0 bases at V and 6 bases at J; junction bases unmatched: 2. The CDR3 spells CASSLGDRAQAPLF. The part of the CDR3 DNA that was read is TGTGCCAGCTCTCTCGGGGACAGGGCCCAGGCTCCGCTT.

A note on this clone: Gene names refer to mouse genes. The read terminates 1 residue ahead of where the CDR3 ends, so the germline J gene completes it. Other nucleotide sequences from this sample produce the same CDR3. The chain employs TRBV3 and TRBJ2-5; D gene uncertain. Germline CDR1 and CDR2: SNHLY and FYNGKV (reference sequence). The CDR3 spans 11 residues. V gave up 5 bases and J gave up 2 bases, with 2 bases separating them. The CDR3 loop is CASSLQDTQYF. The CDR3 bases that were read are TGTGCCAGCAGCCTCCAAGACACCCAGTAC.

Comment on this clone: Mouse germline and gene names are used. Read coverage stops 1 residue before the CDR3 terminus; the germline J gene supplies the remainder. This chain connects TRBV4 to TRBJ1-3; D uncertain. CDR1 is LGHDT, CDR2 YNNKQL, per germline (reference sequence). The CDR3 consists of 12 residues. Between the trimmed V and J ends, which lost 4 bases and 0 bases, there was a span of 1 base. The CDR3 bases that were read are TGTGCCAGCAGCTCTTCTGGAAATACGCTCTAT. The encoded protein is CASSSSGNTLY. In full, the CDR3 reads CASSSSGNTLYF. Complete variable domain (other parts from reference TRBV4 and TRBJ1-3): ETAVFQTPNYHVTQVGNEVSFNCKQTLGHDTMYWYKQDSKKLLKIMFSYNNKQLIVNETVPRRFSPQSSDKAHLNLRIKSVEPEDSAVYLCASSSSGNTLYFGEGSRLIVV.

With regard to this clone: Mouse gene names apply. The CDR3 extends 1 residue past the end of the read, so its final part is completed from the germline J gene. This chain links TRBV2 with TRBJ2-3, with 8 positions matching TRBD2. The length of the CDR3 is 15 residues. Trimming cost V 4 bases and J 1 base; bases outside gene matches: 4. Germline V gene data show CDR1 as LGHNA and CDR2 as YSYQKL. CDR3 sequence reads: CASSRGGRGAETLYF. The DNA read from the CDR3 is TGTGCCAGCAGCCGGGGGGGGCGCGGTGCAGAAACGCTGTAT.